The next 18 T cell receptor beta chains were all read from a single sample in a study of blood T cell repertoires in COVID-19. The assay was immunoSEQ multiplex PCR, and TCRdb's table has in-frame clones only and misses some. In the table there are 110,000 to 150,000 clones, around 87% of which are singletons. The specimen was PBMCs or T cells enriched from blood (not recorded which). The origin of the receptors is a man between 60 and 70 years old who had recovered from COVID-19.

The chain joins TRBV2 to TRBJ2-5; TRBD2 matches 9 bases. Per germline, CDR1 SNHLY and CDR2 FYNNEI. There are 15 residues in the CDR3. CDR3: CSSSERLAGIKTQYF. The CDR3, as DNA: TGTTCAAGCAGCGAGCGGCTAGCGGGAATAAAGACCCAGTACTTC.

The chain carries TRBV11-3 and TRBJ2-3; D perhaps matches TRBD2 (5 bases). Trimming pared 1 base from V and 2 bases from J, leaving 10 bases between. Germline V gene data show CDR1 as SGHNT and CDR2 as YENEEA. This CDR3 has 15 amino acids. CDR3 bases: TGTGCCAGCAGCTTAGGGTGGGGAGACACAGATACGCAGTATTTT. Protein sequence: CASSLGWGDTDTQYF.

CDR3 loop: CASSVRQGSETQYF. The CDR3 bases are TGTGCCAGCAGTGTACGACAGGGATCGGAGACCCAGTACTTC. The V gene is TRBV28, the J gene TRBJ2-5, with 7 bases that match TRBD1. CDR1 and CDR2 (germline): MDHEN, SYDVKM. Trimming cost V 5 bases and J 5 bases; bases outside gene matches: 8. This CDR3 contains 14 residues. The entire variable domain, with the rest obtained from reference TRBV28 and TRBJ2-5, is as follows: DVKVTQSSRYLVKRTGEKVFLECVQDMDHENMFWYRQDPGLGLRLIYFSYDVKMKEKGDIPEGYSVSREKKERFSLILESASTNQTSMYLCASSVRQGSETQYFGPGTRLLVL.

V is TRBV5-4 and J is TRBJ2-7; tentatively, D is TRBD1 (6 bases). This CDR3 is built from 13 residues. Trimming took 4 bases from V and 2 from J, leaving 10 bases between them. Per the germline V gene, CDR1 is SGHNT and CDR2 is YYREEE (reference sequence). CDR3: CASSRDRPYEQYF. In nucleotides, the CDR3 is TGTGCCAGCAGCCGTGACAGGCCCTACGAGCAGTACTTC.

The count of this clone is one. The rearrangement joins TRBV5-5 to TRBJ1-5; D perhaps matches TRBD1 (5 bases). The V end lost 4 bases, the J end lost 0 bases, and 11 bases lay between the germline ends. Germline CDR1 and CDR2: SGHKS and YYEKEE (reference sequence). This CDR3 has 15 residues. DNA of the CDR3: TGTGCCAGCAGCCGAGGGACTGCTAGCAATCAGCCCCAGCATTTT. Translating gives CASSRGTASNQPQHF.

The V call is TRBV7-9, the J call TRBJ2-3; D perhaps matches TRBD1 (6 bases). The germline gives CDR1 SEHNR, CDR2 FQNEAQ (reference sequence). The length of the CDR3 is 17 residues. The V and J ends lost 5 bases and 3 bases respectively, with 21 bases between them. CDR3 sequence reads: CASSPPARGGKTDTQYF. The CDR3, as DNA: TGTGCCAGCAGCCCACCGGCCCGAGGGGGAAAGACAGATACGCAGTATTTT.

The gene calls are TRBV4-1 and TRBJ2-7; TRBD1 aligns across 9 bases. The length of the CDR3 is 14 residues. V was pared by 5 bases and J by 2 bases, with 4 bases of the junction left unmatched. Germline values: CDR1 MGHRA, CDR2 YSYEKL. This chain's CDR3 is CASSKGTGPYEQYF. In DNA form, the CDR3 reads TGCGCCAGCAGCAAAGGGACAGGGCCCTACGAGCAGTACTTC.

V and J are TRBV12-3 or TRBV12-4 and TRBJ1-4; D gene unclear. V was clipped by 6 bases and J by 0 bases, with 5 bases between them. The CDR3 has 13 residues. CDR3 loop: CASRTTTNEKLFF. The CDR3 nucleotides read TGTGCCAGCAGGACAACAACTAATGAAAAACTGTTTTTT.

This clone was seen only a few times. This chain joins TRBV7-8 and TRBJ1-5, with 7 bases lining up with TRBD1. Germline V gene lookup returns CDR1 SGHVS and CDR2 FQNEAQ. V gave up 5 bases and J gave up 5 bases; unmatched junction bases: 15. This CDR3 comprises 17 residues. For the CDR3, the DNA is TGTGCCAGCAGCCTCCCCCTGAGGACAAGGGGGCATCAGCCCCAGCATTTT. Encoded protein: CASSLPLRTRGHQPQHF.

The CDR3 nucleotides are TGTGCCAGCAGCTTTTTTAGCGGGGGGGCTGATGAGCAGTTCTTC. This translates into CASSFFSGGADEQFF. The chain joins TRBV7-8 to TRBJ2-1; 11 bases are shared with TRBD2. This CDR3 spans 15 amino acids. Per the germline V gene, CDR1 is SGHVS and CDR2 is FQNEAQ. V was clipped by 3 bases and J by 8 bases; unmatched bases: 6.

This rearrangement joins TRBV11-2 to TRBJ1-2, with D perhaps matching TRBD1 (5 bases). The V and J ends lost 4 bases and 8 bases respectively, with 14 bases between them. CDR1 and CDR2 from the germline V gene are SGHAT and FQNNGV. This CDR3 region has 13 residues. The CDR3 nucleotides read TGTGCCAGCAGCTCGGCCCAGGGATGGGGCTACACCTTC. As protein: CASSSAQGWGYTF.

This chain joins TRBV11-2 and TRBJ2-1, with no clear D. Trimming pared 1 base from V and 7 bases from J, leaving 5 bases between. CDR1 and CDR2 (germline): SGHAT, FQNNGV. The CDR3 totals 12 residues. The CDR3 loop reads CASSLAVNEQFF. CDR3 nucleotides: TGTGCCAGCAGCTTAGCTGTAAATGAGCAGTTCTTC.

As for this clone: One junction end disagrees with the germline gene, perhaps due to a read error. This chain links TRBV3-1 (or the pseudogene TRBV3-2) with TRBJ2-1, with 11 nucleotides matching TRBD2. Germline V gene sequence: CDR1 LGHDT, CDR2 YNNKEL (reference sequence). This CDR3 is built from 16 residues. Here the CDR3 DNA reads TGTGCCAGCAGCCAAGATGTAGCGGGGGGGTACACTGAGCAGTTCTTC. Amino acids: CASSQDVAGGYTEQFF.

The V gene is TRBV6-5, the J gene TRBJ2-7, with a possible D match to TRBD2 (6 bases). The germline CDR1 and CDR2 sequences are MNHEY and SVGAGI. Trimming cost V 0 bases and J 5 bases, with 11 bases left between them. The CDR3 extends over 14 amino acids. CDR3 region: CASSYSGTSNEQYF. The CDR3 DNA sequence: TGTGCCAGCAGTTACTCCGGGACTTCAAACGAGCAGTACTTC.

The chain couples TRBV5-1 to TRBJ1-1; TRBD1 is a possible D gene (5 bases). V lost 1 base to trimming and J lost 4 bases, with 11 bases between them. Germline V gene sequence: CDR1 SGHRS, CDR2 YFSETQ. CDR3 length equals 14 residues. The CDR3 nucleotides read TGCGCCAGCAGCTTGCAGGCCCAGGGCACTGAAGCTTTCTTT. It codes for CASSLQAQGTEAFF.

The V call is TRBV28, the J call TRBJ1-4; 10 bases align to TRBD1. The CDR3 spans 13 residues. V lost 11 bases and J lost 7; bases outside the gene matches: 7. CDR1 and CDR2 (germline): MDHEN, SYDVKM. The CDR3 sequence is CAGGGQGGEKLFF. The CDR3 DNA reads as TGTGCCGGCGGCGGACAGGGGGGTGAAAAACTGTTTTTT. The full variable domain, completed using reference TRBV28 and TRBJ1-4, is DVKVTQSSRYLVKRTGEKVFLECVQDMDHENMFWYRQDPGLGLRLIYFSYDVKMKEKGDIPEGYSVSREKKERFSLILESASTNQTSMYLCAGGGQGGEKLFFGSGTQLSVL.

V gene TRBV6-4 combines with J gene TRBJ2-1; TRBD1 agrees at 7 bases. Trimming took 6 bases from V and 1 from J; bases not matched to a gene: 6. The germline V gene encodes CDR1 MRHNA and CDR2 SNTAGT. The CDR3 covers 15 residues. For the CDR3, the DNA is TGTGCCAGCAGCGAGATGACAGGGTCCTACAATGAGCAGTTCTTC. Translation gives CASSEMTGSYNEQFF.

The chain couples TRBV27 to TRBJ1-5; D is unclear. The CDR3 covers 13 residues. Germline V gene data show CDR1 as MNHEY and CDR2 as SMNVEV (reference sequence). V shed 5 bases and J shed 7 bases, with 12 bases lying between them. The chain's CDR3 is CASSTRVWQPQHF. The CDR3 bases are TGTGCCAGCAGTACGAGGGTTTGGCAGCCCCAGCATTTT.